The 32 T cell receptor beta chains presented below share a single source sample, sequenced in a study of cytomegalovirus exposure and HLA in healthy donors. Researchers ran the PCR with 60 Vbeta and 13 Jbeta primers. The protocol was immunoSEQ multiplex PCR, while the TCRdb copy is restricted to in-frame clones and leaves out a portion. The repertoire holds about 86,000 clones, with roughly 78% as singletons. The sequencing sample was made of PBMCs. These receptors were collected from a male donor in good health and CMV-seropositive.

This clone appeared once. The CDR3 protein is CASSLITGLNTEAFF. CDR3 DNA: TGTGCCAGCAGCTTAATCACAGGCTTGAACACTGAAGCTTTCTTT. J is TRBJ1-1 and V is TRBV7-9, with D maybe TRBD1 (5 bases). The CDR3 loop spans 15 amino acids. In germline, CDR1 is SEHNR, CDR2 FQNEAQ (reference sequence). V lost 2 bases to trimming and J lost 0 bases, with 10 bases between them.

This chain uses TRBV7-8 with TRBJ2-1, with D unresolved. The V gene's germline CDR1 is SGHVS and CDR2 FQNEAQ. Trimming stripped 2 bases from V and 10 bases from J, with 18 bases between. The CDR3 extends over 15 amino acids. This CDR3 is CASSLPPTSAGEQFF. The CDR3 DNA sequence: TGTGCCAGCAGCTTACCCCCCACTTCGGCCGGGGAGCAGTTCTTC. Looking up the rest from reference TRBV7-8 and TRBJ2-1 gives the full variable domain: GAGVSQSPRYKVAKRGQDVALRCDPISGHVSLFWYQQALGQGPEFLTYFQNEAQLDKSGLPSDRFFAERPEGSVSTLKIQRTQQEDSAVYLCASSLPPTSAGEQFFGPGTRLTVL.

The chain couples TRBV5-1 to TRBJ2-7, with 9 positions matching TRBD1. This CDR3 spans 15 amino acids. Trimming removed 0 bases from V and 3 bases from J; junction bases left unmatched: 4. Germline loops: CDR1 SGHRS, CDR2 YFSETQ. Written as DNA, the CDR3 is TGCGCCAGCAGCTTGGCGGGGACAGGGAACTACGAGCAGTACTTC. Translation gives CASSLAGTGNYEQYF.

The chain employs TRBV29-1 and TRBJ2-5; perhaps TRBD1 as D (6 bases). This CDR3 comprises 14 residues. Germline lookup yields CDR1 SQVTM and CDR2 ANQGSEA. The V end was cut by 4 bases, the J end by 1 base, with 13 bases between. The CDR3 DNA reads as TGCAGCGTTGGGAGCAGGGGTCCCCAAGAGACCCAGTACTTC. This translates into CSVGSRGPQETQYF.

This chain links TRBV5-1 with TRBJ1-4; 7 positions agree with TRBD1. V gave up 4 bases and J gave up 3 bases; unmatched junction bases: 6. CDR3 length: 15 residues. CDR1 SGHRS and CDR2 YFSETQ come from the germline V gene. The CDR3 DNA reads as TGCGCCAGCAGCCCCCGACAGGGACCTAATGAAAAACTGTTTTTT. The encoded protein is CASSPRQGPNEKLFF.

This sequence joins TRBV6-1 and TRBJ1-5, with D perhaps matching TRBD1 (5 bases). Trimming shortened V by 6 bases and J by 2 bases, and 14 bases separated the two germline ends. This CDR3 region has 15 residues. Per germline, CDR1 MNHNS and CDR2 SASEGT. CDR3 DNA: TGTGCCAGCAGACCCGGGGGAGGGGGCAATCAGCCCCAGCATTTT. Protein product: CASRPGGGGNQPQHF.

J is TRBJ1-2 and V is TRBV6-6; 7 bases align to TRBD1. Germline trimming cut 2 bases from V and 6 bases from J; bases unmatched to any gene: 3. CDR1 and CDR2 (germline): MNHNY, SVGAGI (reference sequence). This CDR3 spans 13 amino acids. The CDR3 protein is CASSYGQGDGYTF. CDR3 nucleotides: TGTGCCAGCAGTTACGGGCAGGGGGATGGCTACACCTTC.

The genes are TRBV14 and TRBJ1-4; TRBD1 matches 7 bases. The CDR3 extends over 14 amino acids. Per germline, CDR1 SGHDN and CDR2 FVKESK. Losses at the gene ends were 4 bases for V and 8 bases for J; bases not matched to a gene: 7. The CDR3 coding sequence is TGTGCCAGCAGCCCAGGTGGGACAGCGGAAAAACTGTTTTTT. It is translated as CASSPGGTAEKLFF. The full variable domain, completed using reference TRBV14 and TRBJ1-4, is EAGVTQFPSHSVIEKGQTVTLRCDPISGHDNLYWYRRVMGKEIKFLLHFVKESKQDESGMPNNRFLAERTGGTYSTLKVQPAELEDSGVYFCASSPGGTAEKLFFGSGTQLSVL.

This chain links TRBV7-3 with TRBJ2-1; D is undetermined. CDR1 is SGHTA and CDR2 is FQGTGA in the germline V gene. V was trimmed by 1 base and J by 3 bases, leaving 4 bases between them. CDR3 length: 13 residues. CDR3 sequence reads: CASSLNNYNEQFF. The CDR3 DNA reads TGTGCCAGCAGCTTAAACAACTACAATGAGCAGTTCTTC.

J is TRBJ1-2 and V is TRBV9; 9 bases fit TRBD1. The CDR3 totals 18 residues. CDR1 SGDLS and CDR2 YYNGEE come from the germline V gene. J gave up 3 bases and V 1 base, and 13 bases lay outside the gene matches. The CDR3 DNA reads TGTGCCAGCAGCGTAACGGGACAGGGTTTCAGTACTGACTATGGCTACACCTTC. Translating gives CASSVTGQGFSTDYGYTF.

The chain uses TRBV5-1 and TRBJ2-6, with D perhaps matching TRBD1 (6 bases). V was pared by 6 bases and J by 2 bases, with 9 bases between. CDR1 SGHRS and CDR2 YFSETQ come from the germline V gene. This CDR3 is 14 amino acids long. The CDR3 here is CASKNRAGANVLTF. The CDR3 DNA is TGCGCCAGCAAAAACAGGGCTGGGGCCAACGTCCTGACTTTC. The variable domain in full, with the rest retrieved from reference TRBV5-1 and TRBJ2-6, is KAGVTQTPRYLIKTRGQQVTLSCSPISGHRSVSWYQQTPGQGLQFLFEYFSETQRNKGNFPGRFSGRQFSNSRSEMNVSTLELGDSALYLCASKNRAGANVLTFGAGSRLTVL.

The V gene is TRBV6-5, the J gene TRBJ1-6; tentative D call: TRBD1 (5 bases). The CDR3 totals 15 residues. Germline V gene sequence: CDR1 MNHEY, CDR2 SVGAGI. V lost 2 bases and J 3 bases, leaving 8 bases between the germline ends. CDR3 loop: CASSYVDSYNSPLHF. DNA of the CDR3: TGTGCCAGCAGTTACGTAGACAGCTATAATTCACCCCTCCACTTT.

V and J are TRBV19 and TRBJ2-3, with D possibly matching TRBD2 (6 bases). The CDR3 spans 13 residues. From germline, CDR1 is LNHDA and CDR2 SQIVND (reference sequence). The V end lost 6 bases, the J end lost 3 bases, and 10 bases lay between the germline ends. CDR3 DNA sequence: TGTGCCAGTAGCCCGGGAGCAACAGATACGCAGTATTTT. Protein product: CASSPGATDTQYF.

The V and J genes are TRBV9 and TRBJ1-1; TRBD1 might be the D (5 bases). V lost 0 bases, J lost 1 base, and 10 bases lay in between. CDR1 and CDR2 (germline): SGDLS, YYNGEE. The CDR3 totals 15 residues. This CDR3 is CASSVAPGENTEAFF. DNA for the CDR3: TGTGCCAGCAGCGTAGCCCCGGGGGAGAACACTGAAGCTTTCTTT.

A word on this clone: Other DNA variants within this sample encode the same CDR3. V is TRBV5-4 and J is TRBJ1-5; weak D call: TRBD1 (6 bases). V was pared by 2 bases and J by 3 bases, with 9 bases between. In germline, CDR1 is SGHNT, CDR2 YYREEE (reference sequence). The CDR3 runs 14 residues. For the CDR3, the DNA is TGTGCCAGCAGCTTACAGGGAAACAATCAGCCCCAGCATTTT. Translation gives CASSLQGNNQPQHF.

The chain combines TRBV15 with TRBJ2-7; D is unclear. The CDR3 consists of 14 residues. CDR1 and CDR2 from the germline V gene are LNHNV and YYDKDF (reference sequence). V was clipped by 9 bases and J by 0 bases, with 15 bases between them. CDR3 sequence (DNA): TGTGCCACGGCTGGCGGCGGAACCTCCTACGAGCAGTACTTC. The encoded protein is CATAGGGTSYEQYF. The full variable domain, with the rest looked up from reference TRBV15 and TRBJ2-7, is DAMVIQNPRYQVTQFGKPVTLSCSQTLNHNVMYWYQQKSSQAPKLLFHYYDKDFNNEADTPDNFQSRRPNTSFCFLDIRSPGLGDTAMYLCATAGGGTSYEQYFGPGTRLTVT.

The genes are TRBV6-5 and TRBJ1-5; the D gene is possibly TRBD1 (6 bases). V was pared by 6 bases and J by 4 bases, with 16 bases between. This CDR3 is 15 amino acids long. Germline loops: CDR1 MNHEY, CDR2 SVGAGI. In DNA form, the CDR3 reads TGTGCCAGCAGGCCGGGACAAAAGACTAATCAGCCCCAGCATTTT. This sequence encodes CASRPGQKTNQPQHF.

The chain combines TRBV11-2 with TRBJ2-7; TRBD1 aligns across 9 bases. Germline assignment: CDR1 SGHAT and CDR2 FQNNGV. CDR3 size: 18 residues. V shed 5 bases and J 1 base; nucleotides not matched to a gene: 15. CDR3 loop: CASSSIGGTGYGSYEQYF. The CDR3 DNA sequence: TGTGCCAGCAGCAGTATAGGCGGGACAGGGTACGGGTCCTACGAGCAGTACTTC.

The chain links TRBV7-2 to TRBJ1-2; 10 positions agree with TRBD1. The V segment lost 4 bases and the J segment 6 bases; nucleotides outside the gene matches: 5. The CDR3 sequence is 14 residues long. Per germline, CDR1 SGHTA and CDR2 FQGNSA. The CDR3 loop reads CASSWGGTGDGYTF. The DNA of the CDR3 is TGTGCCAGCAGCTGGGGAGGGACAGGGGATGGCTACACCTTC.

This clone appeared a few times. This chain links TRBV29-1 with TRBJ2-5; TRBD2 agrees at 8 bases. Unmatched junction bases numbered 4, after V lost 2 bases and J lost 2 bases. Germline V gene lookup returns CDR1 SQVTM and CDR2 ANQGSEA. The CDR3 has 14 residues. The CDR3 nucleotides read TGCAGCGTTGAACGACTAGCGAGGCAAGAGACCCAGTACTTC. Protein sequence: CSVERLARQETQYF.

The rearrangement joins TRBV29-1 to TRBJ1-2; a possible D gene is TRBD1 (5 bases). CDR3 size: 15 residues. V lost 1 base and J lost 4, with 16 bases in between. CDR1 is SQVTM, CDR2 ANQGSEA, per germline. This chain's CDR3 is CSVEGWQGKPYGYTF. Written as DNA, the CDR3 is TGCAGCGTTGAAGGGTGGCAGGGTAAGCCCTATGGCTACACCTTC.

The chain recombines TRBV28 with TRBJ2-7, with D possibly TRBD2 on 5 matching bases. The CDR3 totals 13 residues. CDR1 is MDHEN, CDR2 SYDVKM, per germline. V gave up 2 bases and J gave up 5 bases, with 10 bases separating them. CDR3 sequence: CASSLPGSNEQYF. The CDR3 DNA reads as TGTGCCAGCAGTTTACCGGGAAGCAACGAGCAGTACTTC.

The chain joins TRBV13 to TRBJ2-7; 10 bases line up with TRBD2. Per germline, CDR1 PRHDT and CDR2 FYEKMQ (reference sequence). V lost 4 bases, J lost 9 bases, and 18 bases stayed unmatched. The CDR3 is 17 amino acids. The CDR3 DNA reads TGTGCCAGCAGCTCCTTATTTGAGGGGCTAGCGGGAGATCGGCAGTACTTC. It codes for CASSSLFEGLAGDRQYF.

Regarding this clone: An end of the junction does not agree with germline; a read error may underlie this. The identical CDR3 is also encoded by other nucleotide sequences in the sample. The chain recombines TRBV5-1 with TRBJ2-5, with TRBD1 identical over 7 bases. The CDR3 length is 13 residues. CDR1 is SGHRS and CDR2 is YFSETQ in the germline V gene. The CDR3 sequence: CASSFAGGETQYF. CDR3 DNA sequence: TGTGCCAGCAGCTTTGCAGGGGGAGAGACCCAGTACTTC.

This chain connects TRBV29-1 to TRBJ2-1; D is unresolved. This CDR3 region has 13 residues. With 7 bases removed from V and 2 bases from J, the gap between germline ends came to 12 bases. The germline V gene has CDR1 SQVTM and CDR2 ANQGSEA. The CDR3 is CSAQTTTYNEQFF. For the CDR3, the DNA is TGCAGCGCCCAAACAACAACCTACAATGAGCAGTTCTTC.

This clone was seen a handful of times. The chain recombines TRBV11-1 with TRBJ2-7, with 8 positions matching TRBD1. V dropped 1 base and J dropped 5; count of bases not matched to a gene: 13. The V gene's germline CDR1 is SGHAT and CDR2 FQDESV (reference sequence). The CDR3 is made up of 17 amino acids. CDR3 sequence reads: CASSLVVGRGRLNEQYF. The CDR3 nucleotides read TGTGCCAGCAGCTTAGTTGTAGGCAGGGGGCGACTGAACGAGCAGTACTTC.

The chain couples TRBV27 to TRBJ2-1; 11 nucleotides align to TRBD2. Germline V gene lookup returns CDR1 MNHEY and CDR2 SMNVEV (reference sequence). Losses at the gene ends were 7 bases for V and 7 bases for J; bases not matched to a gene: 12. CDR3 length equals 16 residues. CDR3 in amino acids: CASTFIGLAGRNEQFF. The CDR3 DNA sequence: TGTGCCAGCACTTTCATCGGACTAGCGGGTCGGAATGAGCAGTTCTTC.

This sequence joins TRBV10-3 and TRBJ1-1; possibly TRBD1 for D (5 bases). V was trimmed by 5 bases and J by 4 bases, leaving 11 bases between them. Germline V gene lookup returns CDR1 ENHRY and CDR2 SYGVKD. CDR3 length equals 13 residues. CDR3 in DNA: TGTGCCATCAGTTCCAACGGGGGCACTGAAGCTTTCTTT. Protein: CAISSNGGTEAFF.

In its sample, this clone was seen a few times. The chain carries TRBV27 and TRBJ1-5; weak D call: TRBD1 (6 bases). CDR3 length equals 14 residues. Germline lookup yields CDR1 MNHEY and CDR2 SMNVEV (reference sequence). Trimming stripped 6 bases from V and 4 bases from J, with 13 bases between. The CDR3 sequence is CASSLAGENQPQHF. CDR3 nucleotide sequence: TGTGCCAGCAGCCTTGCAGGGGAGAATCAGCCCCAGCATTTT.

J is TRBJ2-5 and V is TRBV2, with a weak D call TRBD1 (6 bases). Trimming left V 3 bases short and J 1 base short, with 21 bases between. Per germline, CDR1 SNHLY and CDR2 FYNNEI. This CDR3 has 18 residues. CDR3 in amino acids: CASSEPDRIGASQETQYF. CDR3 coding DNA: TGTGCCAGCAGTGAGCCCGACAGGATTGGGGCATCCCAAGAGACCCAGTACTTC.

The chain links TRBV6-4 to TRBJ2-3; 10 nucleotides align to TRBD1. Germline V lookup: CDR1 MRHNA, CDR2 SNTAGT. The length of the CDR3 is 14 residues. V shed 2 bases, J shed 4 bases, and the junction held 0 bases outside the gene matches. This CDR3 is CASSDGTGADTQYF. In DNA form, the CDR3 reads TGTGCCAGCAGTGACGGGACAGGGGCAGATACGCAGTATTTT.

The chain employs TRBV10-2 and TRBJ2-3; a weak D match, TRBD1 (5 bases). V was shortened by 2 bases and J by 0 bases, with 9 bases between the two germline ends. Germline loops: CDR1 WSHSY, CDR2 SAAADI. The CDR3 runs 15 residues. The DNA of the CDR3 is TGCGCCAGCAGTGAGGACAGCCACAGCACAGATACGCAGTATTTT. Protein sequence: CASSEDSHSTDTQYF.